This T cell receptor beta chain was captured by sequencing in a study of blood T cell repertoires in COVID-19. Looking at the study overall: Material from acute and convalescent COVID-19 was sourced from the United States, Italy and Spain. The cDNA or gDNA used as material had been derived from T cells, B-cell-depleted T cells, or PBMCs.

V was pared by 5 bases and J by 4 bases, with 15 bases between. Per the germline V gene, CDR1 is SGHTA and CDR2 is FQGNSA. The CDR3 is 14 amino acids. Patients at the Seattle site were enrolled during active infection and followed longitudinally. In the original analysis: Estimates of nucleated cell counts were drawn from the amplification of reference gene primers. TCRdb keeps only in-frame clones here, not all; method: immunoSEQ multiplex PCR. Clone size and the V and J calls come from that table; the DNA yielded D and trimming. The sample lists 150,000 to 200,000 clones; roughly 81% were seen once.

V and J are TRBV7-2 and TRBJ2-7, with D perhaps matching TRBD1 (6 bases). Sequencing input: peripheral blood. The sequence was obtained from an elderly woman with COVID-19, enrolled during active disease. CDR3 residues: CASSPYGTLYEQYF. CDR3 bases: TGTGCCAGCAGCCCCTACGGGACACTATACGAGCAGTACTTC.